This T cell receptor (beta chain) was identified during a study of control samples from healthy donors and cancer patients. Clones were read by immunoSEQ multiplex PCR, and TCRdb kept only the in-frame ones, dropping some. The sample carries about 30,000 clones, roughly 91% recorded once. V lost 4 bases and J lost 2; bases outside the gene matches: 6. Germline CDR1 and CDR2: SGHRS and YFSETQ. CDR3 length: 15 amino acids. The sample taken for sequencing was PBMCs. This chain uses TRBV5-1 with TRBJ1-2; 9 bases fit TRBD1. This clonotype was obtained from a man in his fifties with lung cancer. The CDR3 DNA reads as TGCGCCAGCAGCCTAGGGACAGGGATGAACTATGGCTACACCTTC. It is translated as CASSLGTGMNYGYTF.